This T cell receptor beta chain was observed in a study of blood T cell repertoires in COVID-19. About the study: Researchers got acute and convalescent COVID-19 samples from the United States, Italy and Spain. T cells, B-cell-depleted T cells, or PBMCs supplied cDNA or gDNA.

Germline values: CDR1 LGHNT, CDR2 FRNRAP. This CDR3 is built from 12 residues. V dropped 3 bases and J dropped 11 bases, with 13 bases sitting between them. As originally analysed: Estimated nucleated cell counts came from reference gene primer amplification. Profiled with immunoSEQ multiplex PCR; TCRdb holds only in-frame clones, not every one. D and trimming come from the DNA, and the V and J calls and clone size come from that table. This sample carries 270,000 or so clones, around 82% of them seen once, and the ten largest clones take around 2.9%. The TCR was taken from a woman aged 18-29 years with acute or convalescent COVID-19. The chain recombines TRBV12-5 with TRBJ1-1, with a tentative D call TRBD1 (5 bases). The sample consisted of peripheral blood. The CDR3 loop reads CASGFLGQRAFF. The CDR3 coding sequence is TGTGCTAGTGGTTTCCTCGGACAACGGGCTTTCTTT.